Reported below is one T cell receptor beta chain. Its antigen is still unknown. The method was immunoSEQ multiplex PCR; TCRdb's version includes in-frame clones alone and lacks a portion of them. The table records more than 30,000 clones, approximately 91% of them present only once. This record comes from a study of T cells in localized non-small cell lung cancer. Study results and caveats: The tumor had only one region sequenced, so heterogeneity remains possible. Appearance in adjacent lung was seen for a median 57 of the top 100 tumor clones. A denser population of T cells in blood accompanied longer overall survival.

Germline assignment: CDR1 SSHAT and CDR2 FNYEAQ (reference sequence). This CDR3 spans 15 amino acids. This chain joins TRBV7-7 and TRBJ2-1, with TRBD2 as a possible D gene (6 bases). The TCR comes from a woman between 35 and 70 years old with stage III lung adenocarcinoma. Sample: peripheral blood mononuclear cells, taken before any cancer treatment. CDR3 sequence: CARDREYVVWSEQFF. In DNA form, the CDR3 reads TGTGCTAGGGACCGGGAGTATGTCGTCTGGAGTGAGCAGTTCTTC.